These 3 T cell receptor beta chains originate from one sample sequenced in a study of OX40 agonist ivuxolimab in advanced cancers. Clones were read by immunoSEQ multiplex PCR, and TCRdb kept only the in-frame ones, dropping some. The sample carries roughly 75,000 clones, around nine tenths recorded once. The sequenced sample was CD4+ or CD8+ T cells sorted from blood, obtained in a trial of the OX40 agonist ivuxolimab. The receptor source for this set is an adult with an advanced solid tumor such as melanoma, head and neck, liver or kidney cancer.

This clone was seen only once. The genes are TRBV18 and TRBJ2-1, with TRBD2 matching 7 bases. The V gene's germline CDR1 is KGHSH and CDR2 LQKENI. The CDR3 loop spans 15 amino acids. The V segment lost 3 bases and the J segment 8 bases; nucleotides outside the gene matches: 10. CDR3 sequence reads: CASSPRRETFDEQFF. The DNA for the CDR3 is TGTGCCAGCTCACCGCGGCGGGAGACCTTCGATGAGCAGTTCTTC.

The chain uses TRBV7-9 and TRBJ1-1; possibly TRBD1 for D (6 bases). Germline lookup yields CDR1 SEHNR and CDR2 FQNEAQ (reference sequence). CDR3 size: 13 residues. The V end was cut by 7 bases, the J end by 4 bases, with 13 bases between. CDR3 in amino acids: CASTYTGTTEAFF. CDR3 sequence (DNA): TGTGCCAGCACGTATACAGGGACCACTGAAGCTTTCTTT.

This chain links TRBV9 with TRBJ2-6; the match to TRBD1 covers 8 bases. Germline V gives CDR1 SGDLS, CDR2 YYNGEE. V was pared by 4 bases and J by 4 bases, with 4 bases of the junction left unmatched. CDR3 length: 15 amino acids. The CDR3 region has the DNA TGTGCCAGCAGCACCAGGGGGCACGGGGCCAACGTCCTGACTTTC. Translation: CASSTRGHGANVLTF. The complete variable domain, with remaining parts taken from reference TRBV9 and TRBJ2-6, reads DSGVTQTPKHLITATGQRVTLRCSPRSGDLSVYWYQQSLDQGLQFLIQYYNGEERAKGNILERFSAQQFPDLHSELNLSSLELGDSALYFCASSTRGHGANVLTFGAGSRLTVL.